These T cell receptor beta chains were read from a single sample in a study of blood T cell repertoires in COVID-19. The data were produced by immunoSEQ multiplex PCR, yet TCRdb's version contains in-frame clones alone and is incomplete. The sample consists of roughly 100,000 clones, approximately 80% of them appearing once. The sequenced sample was peripheral blood. The receptor set was obtained from a human donor in a cohort sampled during active COVID-19. Each CDR3 is given without its conserved first and last residue. A D gene is named only where the DNA matches it firmly.

v_call,d_call,j_call,cdr3_aa
TRBV4-2,.,TRBJ1-1,ASSQDGNRAAF
TRBV18,.,TRBJ1-5,ASSPMGTQGQPQH
TRBV4-2,TRBD1,TRBJ1-2,ASSLMDRGAGGYT
TRBV9,.,TRBJ2-3,ASSAARDTQY
TRBV5-1,TRBD1,TRBJ1-1,ASSLGRGILNTEAF
TRBV6-5,.,TRBJ1-5,ASSYNREQPQH
TRBV7-2,TRBD1,TRBJ1-1,ASSTQQGGTEAF
TRBV28,TRBD1,TRBJ2-1,ASQGVSYNEQF
TRBV24-1,.,TRBJ1-1,ATSDFRAAEAF
TRBV27,.,TRBJ2-1,ASSPGTLAPSSYNEQF
TRBV19,.,TRBJ1-5,ASSISGRGDNQPQH
TRBV10-3,.,TRBJ1-5,AISESTRGWGQPQH
TRBV6-2/TRBV6-3,TRBD1,TRBJ1-3,ASSRRQGMDTIY
TRBV6-1,.,TRBJ2-7,ASSEESYYEQY
TRBV27,TRBD2,TRBJ2-1,ASSHSGGAINEQF
TRBV7-2,TRBD1,TRBJ2-7,ASSLASQGAAYEQY
TRBV21-1,.,TRBJ2-7,ASSKRGRQVGDEQY